The subject of this entry is one TCR beta chain. The record originates from a study of response to subunit inactivated influenza vaccine. The CDR3 runs to 15 residues. With 2 bases removed from V and 6 bases from J, the gap between germline ends came to 15 bases. MiXCR was run by TCRdb on the RT-PCR reads, yielding one entry per CDR3 protein. The sample includes some 550,000 distinct CDR3 sequences, roughly 25% seen only once; the top ten take under 3.5%. These data also featured in a second study, about T cells expressing NK-cell markers. As that report states: The TCR beta cDNA came from 5'RACE template switching with UMIs. One of eight sequenced donors was HCMV-seronegative; the other seven were seropositive.

This sequence originates from a man between 50 and 59 years old who received an inactivated influenza vaccine. Sample: CD4+ T cells sorted from PBMCs, taken 11 to 12 days after vaccination. This rearrangement joins TRBV12-3 or TRBV12-4 to TRBJ2-3; possibly TRBD2 for D (6 bases). CDR3 nucleotide sequence: TGTGCCAGCAGTTTATCGGGAGCATCCCTCGATACGCAGTATTTT. Residues: CASSLSGASLDTQYF.